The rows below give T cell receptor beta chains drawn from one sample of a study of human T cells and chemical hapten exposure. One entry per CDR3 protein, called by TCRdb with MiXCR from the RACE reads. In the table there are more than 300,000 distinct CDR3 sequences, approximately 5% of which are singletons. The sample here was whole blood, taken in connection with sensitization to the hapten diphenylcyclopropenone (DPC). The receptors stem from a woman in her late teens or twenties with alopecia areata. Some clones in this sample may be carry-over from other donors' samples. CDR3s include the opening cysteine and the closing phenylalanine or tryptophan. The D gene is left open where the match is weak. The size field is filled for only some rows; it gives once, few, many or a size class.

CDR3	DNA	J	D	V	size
CASTPRSNTGELFF	TGTGCCAGCACTCCGAGATCGAACACCGGGGAGCTGTTTTTT	TRBJ2-2	-	TRBV12-3/TRBV12-4	many
CASSPGGLYEQYF	TGCGCCAGCAGCCCAGGGGGCCTCTACGAGCAGTACTTC	TRBJ2-7	TRBD1	TRBV5-1	few
CASSTGTHTQYF	TGTGCCAGCAGCACCGGGACGCATACGCAGTATTTT	TRBJ2-3	-	TRBV7-3	few
CSARPGTGRNEQYF	TGCAGTGCTAGACCCGGGACAGGGCGTAACGAGCAGTACTTC	TRBJ2-7	TRBD1	TRBV20-1	-
CASSDVYSNQPQHF	TGTGCCAGCAGTGATGTCTATAGCAATCAGCCCCAGCATTTT	TRBJ1-5	-	TRBV2	many
CASSQVSGELFF	TGTGCCAGCAGCCAAGTGTCTGGGGAGCTGTTTTTT	TRBJ2-2	-	TRBV3-1	-
CASSPHSVRTGLVETQYF	TGTGCCAGCAGCCCCCACTCAGTAAGGACAGGGCTTGTCGAGACCCAGTACTTC	TRBJ2-5	TRBD1	TRBV11-2	few
CASSNTIQGQNEKLFF	TGTGCCAGCAGCAATACAATACAGGGGCAGAATGAAAAACTGTTTTTT	TRBJ1-4	TRBD1	TRBV7-9	-
CASSPDGGAEAFF	TGTGCCAGCAGTCCGGACGGGGGCGCTGAAGCTTTCTTT	TRBJ1-1	-	TRBV12-3/TRBV12-4	few
CASSITGGLEGYTF	TGTGCCAGCAGTATTACAGGGGGCCTAGAGGGCTACACCTTC	TRBJ1-2	TRBD1	TRBV12-3/TRBV12-4	few
CASSSLSGAGATPTLSDHYGYTF	TGTGCCAGCAGCTCCCTTTCCGGGGCAGGGGCTACACCGACCTTATCCGATCACTATGGCTACACCTTC	TRBJ1-2	-	TRBV11-1	many
CSARSANYGYTF	TGCAGTGCTAGATCGGCGAACTATGGCTACACCTTC	TRBJ1-2	-	TRBV20-1	-
CASSFHPGTGSEKLFF	TGTGCCAGCAGCTTCCACCCCGGGACAGGGAGTGAAAAACTGTTTTTT	TRBJ1-4	TRBD1	TRBV7-2	few
CASSIQQGYTEAFF	TGTGCCAGCAGTATTCAACAGGGGTACACTGAAGCTTTCTTT	TRBJ1-1	TRBD1	TRBV28	many
CASRITLEAFF	TGTGCCAGCCGAATCACCCTTGAAGCTTTCTTT	TRBJ1-1	-	TRBV12-3/TRBV12-4	many
CATSTWDREKLFF	TGTGCCACCAGCACCTGGGACAGGGAAAAACTGTTTTTT	TRBJ1-4	TRBD1	TRBV15	few
CASSSIAGALTYNEQFF	TGTGCCAGCAGCTCAATAGCGGGGGCCCTTACCTACAATGAGCAGTTCTTC	TRBJ2-1	TRBD2	TRBV6-2/TRBV6-3	-
CAGQLNYGYTF	TGTGCCGGACAGCTTAACTATGGCTACACCTTC	TRBJ1-2	-	TRBV9	few
CASSYRGLGEKLFF	TGTGCCAGCAGTTACCGCGGGTTAGGGGAAAAACTGTTTTTT	TRBJ1-4	-	TRBV6-5	-
CASSPPDSLKAEQYF	TGTGCCAGCAGCCCACCGGACTCACTCAAGGCCGAGCAGTACTTC	TRBJ2-7	-	TRBV5-4	many
CASSVAAGGPGDTQYF	TGTGCCAGCAGCGTAGCTGCGGGGGGGCCGGGAGATACGCAGTATTTT	TRBJ2-3	TRBD2	TRBV9	-
CASSRTSEKTQYF	TGCGCCAGCAGCCGAACTAGCGAGAAGACCCAGTACTTC	TRBJ2-5	TRBD2	TRBV5-1	many
CSVEGAPGGETQYF	TGCAGCGTTGAAGGCGCCCCTGGGGGAGAGACCCAGTACTTC	TRBJ2-5	-	TRBV29-1	few
CASSPGPFREQYF	TGTGCCAGCTCACCAGGACCGTTCCGCGAGCAGTACTTC	TRBJ2-7	-	TRBV18	many
CASRTVAGFDQPQHF	TGTGCCAGCAGGACAGTGGCGGGTTTCGATCAGCCCCAGCATTTT	TRBJ1-5	-	TRBV6-5	many
CASSLLFRTGGDSYTF	TGTGCCAGCAGCCTTTTATTTCGGACAGGGGGAGATAGCTACACCTTC	TRBJ1-2	TRBD1	TRBV7-9	-
CSVGWGADYGYTF	TGCAGCGTTGGGTGGGGCGCAGACTATGGCTACACCTTC	TRBJ1-2	-	TRBV29-1	-
CASTSGGTNSYEQYF	TGTGCCAGCACCAGCGGGGGGACTAACTCCTACGAGCAGTACTTC	TRBJ2-7	TRBD2	TRBV6-1	many
CSAGQNYGYTF	TGCAGCGCCGGACAGAACTATGGCTACACCTTC	TRBJ1-2	-	TRBV20-1	many
CASSADRDQETQYF	TGTGCCAGCAGCGCCGACAGGGATCAAGAGACCCAGTACTTC	TRBJ2-5	TRBD1	TRBV7-2	many
CASSLVQGPPGQFF	TGTGCCAGCAGCTTAGTACAGGGGCCCCCTGGGCAGTTCTTC	TRBJ2-1	TRBD1	TRBV11-2	-
CSDRLAGIYNEQFF	TGCAGTGATCGACTAGCGGGGATATACAATGAGCAGTTCTTC	TRBJ2-1	TRBD2	TRBV20-1	many
CASSRVPAEQFF	TGTGCCAGCAGCCGGGTACCAGCGGAGCAGTTCTTC	TRBJ2-1	-	TRBV12-3/TRBV12-4	-
CASSVGSDTGELFF	TGCGCCAGCAGTGTCGGCTCAGACACCGGGGAGCTGTTTTTT	TRBJ2-2	-	TRBV5-1	-
CASSFDVARTQYF	TGTGCCAGCAGTTTTGACGTAGCCAGGACCCAGTACTTC	TRBJ2-5	-	TRBV12-3/TRBV12-4	many
CASSLSGDRAMVKAFF	TGTGCCAGCAGCTTGTCAGGCGACAGGGCAATGGTTAAAGCTTTCTTT	TRBJ1-1	TRBD1	TRBV5-6	few
CASSLTSGGSNTGELFF	TGTGCCAGCAGCTTAACCAGCGGGGGGTCGAACACCGGGGAGCTGTTTTTT	TRBJ2-2	TRBD2	TRBV7-3	few
CASSFFAQETQYF	TGTGCCAGCAGTTTTTTCGCCCAAGAGACCCAGTACTTC	TRBJ2-5	-	TRBV12-3/TRBV12-4	many
CSARGVVDYEAFF	TGCAGTGCTAGAGGGGTGGTTGACTATGAAGCTTTCTTT	TRBJ1-1	-	TRBV20-1	-
CASSSYGELFF	TGTGCCAGCAGTTCGTACGGGGAGCTGTTTTTT	TRBJ2-2	-	TRBV6-5	-
CSGRRGTGDMEPQHF	TGCAGTGGTAGGAGAGGGACAGGGGATATGGAGCCCCAGCATTTT	TRBJ1-5	TRBD1	TRBV20-1	few
CSVDQGDRVFGYTF	TGCAGCGTTGATCAGGGGGACAGGGTTTTTGGCTACACCTTC	TRBJ1-2	TRBD1	TRBV29-1	few
CASSAGGQQFYGYTF	TGTGCCAGCAGCGCGGGAGGACAGCAATTCTATGGCTACACCTTC	TRBJ1-2	-	TRBV7-9	-
CSVDRQGFDYGYTF	TGCAGCGTTGATAGACAGGGTTTTGACTATGGCTACACCTTC	TRBJ1-2	TRBD1	TRBV29-1	few
CATGKDRVLKNTGELFF	TGTGCCACTGGAAAGGACAGGGTGTTAAAGAACACCGGGGAGCTGTTTTTT	TRBJ2-2	TRBD1	TRBV24-1	few
CASSFTGNSETQYF	TGTGCCAGCAGTTTCACAGGGAATTCAGAGACCCAGTACTTC	TRBJ2-5	-	TRBV12-3/TRBV12-4	few
CASSPTGATGELFF	TGTGCCAGCTCGCCAACAGGGGCCACCGGGGAGCTGTTTTTT	TRBJ2-2	TRBD1	TRBV18	-
CASSQDRPGANVLTF	TGTGCCAGCAGCCAAGATAGGCCTGGGGCCAACGTCCTGACTTTC	TRBJ2-6	-	TRBV3-1	-